This T cell receptor beta chain came from a study of blood T cell repertoires in COVID-19. Trimming at V came to 8 bases and at J to 4 bases, leaving 3 bases not matched to a gene. This CDR3 contains 13 residues. Living in 25 or so US areas, the participants were between roughly 18 and 89 years of age. Those designated as exposed participants met a COVID-19 case within 2 weeks before study entry. Original methodology: Reference gene primers were amplified, and this amplification served to estimate nucleated cell counts. Sequencing was performed with immunoSEQ multiplex PCR; in TCRdb, only in-frame clones are kept and a portion is missing. The V and J calls and clone size are taken from that table; D and trimming were inferred from the DNA. The sample yields around 200,000 clones, roughly 90% seen once.

Sample: PBMCs or T cells enriched from blood (not recorded which). The TCR sequence derives from a woman aged 30 to 39 who had been exposed to COVID-19. V and J are TRBV12-3 or TRBV12-4 and TRBJ2-1; 9 nucleotides match TRBD2. The CDR3 region has the DNA TGTGCCAGCGGCGGGGGGGCTTACAATGAGCAGTTCTTC. Its translation is CASGGGAYNEQFF.